This TCR beta chain was observed in a study of cytotoxic CD8 clonotypes in ibrutinib-treated CLL. Across the study: Results showed 25 or so partial and 2 complete responses; following median approximately 73 months, approximately 15 remained remitted, roughly twelve advanced. Specimens for response were gathered following a median approximately 11 months of therapy, spanning 6 to 36.

This CDR3 contains 16 residues. The V end was cut by 2 bases, the J end by 0 bases, with 13 bases between. The germline gives CDR1 SGHNT, CDR2 YYREEE (reference sequence). Findings and caveats of the study: Public clonotypes proved infrequent, and on treatment they shrank or remained steady.

Assay: immunoSEQ multiplex PCR; the TCRdb copy retains only in-frame clones and omits some. The sample records around 97,000 clones, 78% being singletons. Points on this clone: Its antigen is not known.

The chain carries TRBV5-4 and TRBJ2-3; D possibly uses TRBD1 or TRBD2 (6 bases each). Sequences were derived from PBMCs, sampled after 12 months of ibrutinib treatment. The receptor's source is a human donor with chronic lymphocytic leukemia. CDR3 DNA sequence: TGTGCCAGCAGCTTAGCCGGGGGCTCTAGCACAGATACGCAGTATTTT. Its translation: CASSLAGGSSTDTQYF. Drawing the rest from reference TRBV5-4 and TRBJ2-3, the complete variable domain is ETGVTQSPTHLIKTRGQQVTLRCSSQSGHNTVSWYQQALGQGPQFIFQYYREEENGRGNFPPRFSGLQFPNYSSELNVNALELDDSALYLCASSLAGGSSTDTQYFGPGTRLTVL.